These 20 T cell receptor beta chains came from one sample sequenced in a study of shared clonotypes between healthy human individuals. Profiling relied on immunoSEQ multiplex PCR, and the TCRdb table lists in-frame clones only, not all of them. The table includes approximately 440,000 clones, approximately 77% detected once. The specimen was PBMCs. The source is a middle-aged woman in good health. Some clones in this sample may be carry-over from other donors' samples.

The chain has TRBV4-3 and TRBJ2-2, with a tentative D call TRBD1 (5 bases). Germline values: CDR1 LGHNA, CDR2 YSLEER. The CDR3 is made up of 17 amino acids. Trimming took off 2 bases at V and 2 bases at J, with 15 bases between the two ends. CDR3 sequence: CASSQQPQGFNTGELFF. Here the CDR3 DNA reads TGCGCCAGCAGCCAACAGCCTCAGGGTTTTAACACCGGGGAGCTGTTTTTT.

The V gene is TRBV29-1, the J gene TRBJ2-1, with 13 bases aligning to TRBD2. The CDR3 loop spans 13 amino acids. Trimming at V came to 4 bases and at J to 8 bases, leaving 2 bases not matched to a gene. The germline CDR1 and CDR2 sequences are SQVTM and ANQGSEA. In DNA, the CDR3 is TGCAGCGTTGTTGGACTAGCGGGGGATGAGCAGTTCTTC. Translation: CSVVGLAGDEQFF.

The chain has TRBV28 and TRBJ2-3, with TRBD2 identical over 8 bases. V was pared by 4 bases and J by 4 bases, with 7 bases of the junction left unmatched. This CDR3 has 15 amino acids. The germline V gene encodes CDR1 MDHEN and CDR2 SYDVKM. In DNA, the CDR3 is TGTGCCAGCAGTTCCGGGACTAGGGGCGCAGATACGCAGTATTTT. Amino acid sequence: CASSSGTRGADTQYF.

V and J are TRBV10-1 and TRBJ1-5, with 9 nucleotides matching TRBD1. CDR3 length equals 23 residues. Germline V gene sequence: CDR1 WNHNN, CDR2 SYGVQD (reference sequence). Germline trimming cut 10 bases from V and 0 bases from J; bases unmatched to any gene: 31. The CDR3 DNA reads as TGCGCCACCATAGGAGCCCGGACAGGGGCGCAAACAATATGTATCATTAGCAATCAGCCCCAGCATTTT. Protein product: CATIGARTGAQTICIISNQPQHF.

The gene calls are TRBV7-2 and TRBJ1-3; D gene uncertain. The CDR3 consists of 15 residues. Germline loops: CDR1 SGHTA, CDR2 FQGNSA. The ends were cut back, 1 base at V and 0 bases at J, with 7 bases in the middle. DNA of the CDR3: TGTGCCAGCAGCTTAGATTTCCTCTCTGGAAACACCATATATTTT. It is translated as CASSLDFLSGNTIYF.

CDR3 in amino acids: CASTIGTSGTNEQFF. The CDR3 DNA follows: TGTGCCAGCACCATCGGGACTAGCGGAACCAATGAGCAGTTCTTC. J is TRBJ2-1 and V is TRBV27; 11 nucleotides align to TRBD2. The trim removed 7 bases at V and 6 bases at J, leaving 8 bases unmatched. CDR3 length: 15 amino acids. CDR1 is MNHEY and CDR2 is SMNVEV in the germline V gene (reference sequence).

The chain is built from TRBV28 and TRBJ1-4; D unclear. This CDR3 has 13 amino acids. V lost 1 base to trimming and J lost 3 bases, with 3 bases between them. From germline, CDR1 is MDHEN and CDR2 SYDVKM. The CDR3 here is CASSLSANEKLFF. The CDR3 coding sequence is TGTGCCAGCAGTTTATCCGCTAATGAAAAACTGTTTTTT.

This sequence joins TRBV30 and TRBJ1-1, with 10 bases lining up with TRBD1. Germline lookup yields CDR1 GTSNPN and CDR2 SVGIG (reference sequence). After removal of 1 base from V and 5 bases from J, the junction contained 1 base not matched to a gene. CDR3 length: 13 residues. This chain's CDR3 is CAWSEDRGTEAFF. CDR3 DNA sequence: TGTGCCTGGAGTGAGGACAGGGGGACTGAAGCTTTCTTT.

This clone has only a few counts. DNA for the CDR3: TGTGCCAGTAGTCCCCGCGAAGGGGTTTGGGAGACCCAGTACTTC. Amino acids: CASSPREGVWETQYF. This chain joins TRBV19 and TRBJ2-5; D is possibly TRBD1 (5 bases). The V gene's germline CDR1 is LNHDA and CDR2 SQIVND (reference sequence). This CDR3 region has 15 residues. The germline V and J ends were trimmed by 5 bases and 5 bases, with 18 bases remaining between them.

This clone was seen at least ten times. The V call is TRBV7-3, the J call TRBJ2-7; 8 bases match TRBD2. The germline CDR1 and CDR2 sequences are SGHTA and FQGTGA. This CDR3 region has 18 residues. The trim removed 3 bases at V and 3 bases at J, leaving 16 bases unmatched. The DNA for the CDR3 is TGTGCCAGCAGCTTTTTAGCGGGACGAAGCCTAGGGAACTACGAGCAGTACTTC. Amino acids: CASSFLAGRSLGNYEQYF.

V usage is TRBV29-1 and J usage is TRBJ2-1, with D perhaps TRBD2 (5 bases). Trimming shortened V by 7 bases and J by 8 bases, and 15 bases separated the two germline ends. The CDR3 length is 12 residues. Germline V gene lookup returns CDR1 SQVTM and CDR2 ANQGSEA. The CDR3 loop is CSARTHQDEQFF. The DNA of the CDR3 is TGCAGCGCCCGGACTCATCAGGATGAGCAGTTCTTC.

The V call is TRBV5-4, the J call TRBJ2-1; 11 nucleotides align to TRBD2. With 1 base clipped from V and 12 bases from J, the junction kept 9 bases outside the gene matches. The CDR3 totals 15 residues. Per the germline V gene, CDR1 is SGHNT and CDR2 is YYREEE (reference sequence). CDR3 in amino acids: CASSLRPLAGVGQFF. CDR3 DNA sequence: TGTGCCAGCAGCTTGCGGCCACTAGCGGGAGTGGGGCAGTTCTTC.

The V gene is TRBV4-2, the J gene TRBJ2-5, with 11 bases that match TRBD2. The ends lost 0 bases at V and 6 bases at J; junction bases unmatched: 9. Germline V lookup: CDR1 LGHNA, CDR2 YNFKEQ. This CDR3 comprises 17 residues. The CDR3 sequence: CASSQELAGEGDKTQYF. In DNA form, the CDR3 reads TGTGCCAGCAGCCAAGAACTAGCGGGAGAAGGTGACAAGACCCAGTACTTC.

The chain couples TRBV5-6 to TRBJ2-4; 10 bases map to TRBD2. CDR3 size: 15 residues. Germline trimming cut 4 bases from V and 9 bases from J; bases unmatched to any gene: 10. Germline V lookup: CDR1 SGHDT, CDR2 YYEEEE. The CDR3 is CASSPVRAGGTIQYF. The CDR3 DNA follows: TGTGCCAGCAGCCCGGTCAGAGCGGGAGGGACCATTCAGTACTTC.

The sample holds one count of this clone. The chain employs TRBV14 and TRBJ2-1; TRBD2 aligns across 9 bases. With V trimmed by 4 bases and J by 3 bases, 4 bases remained unmatched. The length of the CDR3 is 15 residues. CDR1 and CDR2 (germline): SGHDN, FVKESK. In nucleotides, the CDR3 is TGTGCCAGCAGCCGGATTAGCGGGAGCTACAATGAGCAGTTCTTC. It specifies CASSRISGSYNEQFF.

In its sample, this clone was seen a few times. This chain's CDR3 is CASSPGIWDRALHF. In nucleotides, the CDR3 is TGTGCCAGCTCACCGGGCATATGGGACAGGGCCCTCCACTTT. The chain couples TRBV18 to TRBJ1-6, with 9 positions matching TRBD1. Germline V gene sequence: CDR1 KGHSH, CDR2 LQKENI. The CDR3 length is 14 residues. The ends lost 3 bases at V and 14 bases at J; junction bases unmatched: 8.

The chain is built from TRBV5-4 and TRBJ2-3, with 8 bases fitting TRBD1. The length of the CDR3 is 13 residues. The trim removed 9 bases at V and 4 bases at J, leaving 7 bases unmatched. Germline CDR1 and CDR2: SGHNT and YYREEE (reference sequence). CDR3 protein: CATSGGVADTQYF. CDR3 bases: TGTGCCACCTCAGGGGGCGTCGCAGATACGCAGTATTTT.

This clone showed up just once. V is TRBV28 and J is TRBJ1-5; no reliable D call. This CDR3 is built from 14 residues. Trimming cost V 3 bases and J 4 bases, with 10 bases left between them. The V gene's germline CDR1 is MDHEN and CDR2 SYDVKM. For the CDR3, the DNA is TGTGCCAGCAGTTTGGTTATCGGGAATCAGCCCCAGCATTTT. Residues: CASSLVIGNQPQHF.

This chain uses TRBV30 with TRBJ2-1; no firm D call. The V and J ends lost 3 bases and 6 bases respectively, with 15 bases between them. The CDR3 consists of 14 residues. Germline CDR1 is GTSNPN and CDR2 is SVGIG (reference sequence). The CDR3 nucleotides read TGTGCCTGGAGCCGTGGGCTCGGGTCCAATGAGCAGTTCTTC. It translates to CAWSRGLGSNEQFF.

The chain couples TRBV27 to TRBJ1-4; D is uncertain. The CDR3 is 13 amino acids. Deletions cut 8 bases from V and 5 bases from J, with 12 bases between. The germline gives CDR1 MNHEY, CDR2 SMNVEV (reference sequence). The CDR3 loop is CASRGWENEKLFF. DNA for the CDR3: TGTGCCAGCCGTGGGTGGGAGAATGAAAAACTGTTTTTT.